A single sample is the source of the 12 T cell receptor beta chains below, sequenced in a study of OX40 agonist ivuxolimab in advanced cancers. This table comes from immunoSEQ multiplex PCR, and its TCRdb copy is limited to in-frame clones, with some not included. The repertoire includes tens of thousands of clones, less than 90% of them detected once, and about a sixth sits in the top ten. The sample here was CD4+ or CD8+ T cells sorted from blood, taken in a trial of the OX40 agonist ivuxolimab. The receptors here all came from an adult with an advanced solid tumor such as melanoma, head and neck, liver or kidney cancer.

The rearrangement links TRBV18 to TRBJ1-1, with TRBD1 identical over 7 bases. CDR1 and CDR2 from the germline V gene are KGHSH and LQKENI. The CDR3 runs to 12 residues. With 6 bases clipped from V and 8 bases from J, the junction kept 6 bases outside the gene matches. CDR3 protein: CASSQGTVEAFF. The DNA for the CDR3 is TGTGCCAGCTCCCAAGGGACAGTAGAAGCTTTCTTT. The full variable domain, in which reference TRBV18 and TRBJ1-1 provide the parts outside the CDR3, is NAGVMQNPRHLVRRRGQEARLRCSPMKGHSHVYWYRQLPEEGLKFMVYLQKENIIDESGMPKERFSAEFPKEGPSILRIQQVVRGDSAAYFCASSQGTVEAFFGQGTRLTVV.

Concerning this clone: Other DNA sequences in the same sample also yield this CDR3. This chain links TRBV4-3 with TRBJ2-5; 11 nucleotides match TRBD2. Trimming took 0 bases from V and 0 from J; bases not matched to a gene: 12. In germline, CDR1 is LGHNA, CDR2 YSLEER. There are 20 residues in the CDR3. CDR3 region: CASSQDMDWTSGRYQETQYF. CDR3 sequence (DNA): TGCGCCAGCAGCCAAGACATGGATTGGACTAGCGGGCGGTACCAAGAGACCCAGTACTTC.

The rearrangement joins TRBV19 to TRBJ2-6; D assignment may be TRBD1 or TRBD2 (5 bases each). This CDR3 is built from 17 residues. The germline V gene encodes CDR1 LNHDA and CDR2 SQIVND (reference sequence). The V end lost 7 bases, the J end lost 0 bases, and 16 bases lay between the germline ends. In nucleotides, the CDR3 is TGTGCCAGTACCCCAGCACAGGACTCCTCTGGGGCCAACGTCCTGACTTTC. Residues: CASTPAQDSSGANVLTF.

This chain connects TRBV5-4 to TRBJ2-3, with 12 nucleotides matching TRBD2. V was clipped by 4 bases and J by 2 bases; unmatched bases: 5. In germline, CDR1 is SGHNT, CDR2 YYREEE (reference sequence). The length of the CDR3 is 16 residues. The CDR3 nucleotides are TGTGCCAGCAGCCCTAGCGGGGGGGCCCCCACAGATACGCAGTATTTT. Translating it yields CASSPSGGAPTDTQYF.

V gene TRBV5-5 combines with J gene TRBJ2-7, with TRBD1 matching 8 bases. Germline V gene data show CDR1 as SGHKS and CDR2 as YYEKEE (reference sequence). Losses at the gene ends were 2 bases for V and 3 bases for J; bases not matched to a gene: 7. CDR3 length: 15 amino acids. CDR3 nucleotides: TGTGCCAGCAGCTTCGTGGACAGGGTTAACTACGAGCAGTACTTC. It translates to CASSFVDRVNYEQYF.

The chain has TRBV6-5 and TRBJ2-1; D is uncertain. CDR1 is MNHEY and CDR2 is SVGAGI in the germline V gene. The CDR3 runs to 13 residues. V dropped 10 bases and J dropped 1 base, with 11 bases sitting between them. The CDR3 loop is CATRYGSYNEQFF. The CDR3 DNA follows: TGTGCCACCAGATACGGGTCCTACAATGAGCAGTTCTTC.

The chain links TRBV5-1 to TRBJ1-4; D perhaps matches TRBD1 (6 bases). The CDR3 is 15 amino acids. CDR1 and CDR2 (germline): SGHRS, YFSETQ. Trimming left V 0 bases short and J 4 bases short, with 10 bases between. The CDR3 loop reads CASSLGGGLNEKLFF. CDR3 in DNA: TGCGCCAGCAGCTTGGGAGGGGGTCTTAATGAAAAACTGTTTTTT.

This chain connects TRBV5-1 to TRBJ1-2, with D maybe TRBD1 (5 bases). The CDR3 runs to 13 residues. Trimming removed 0 bases from V and 4 bases from J, with 7 bases in between. Per germline, CDR1 SGHRS and CDR2 YFSETQ. Written as DNA, the CDR3 is TGCGCCAGCAGCTTGGGAGGGACCTATGGCTACACCTTC. Protein product: CASSLGGTYGYTF.

The V call is TRBV5-6, the J call TRBJ2-1, with a tentative D call TRBD1 (5 bases). The CDR3 consists of 16 residues. From germline, CDR1 is SGHDT and CDR2 YYEEEE. Trimming shortened V by 5 bases and J by 5 bases, and 20 bases separated the two germline ends. CDR3 loop: CASSTRPTGPNNEQFF. CDR3 DNA: TGTGCCAGCAGTACCCGTCCAACAGGACCCAACAATGAGCAGTTCTTC.

The V and J genes are TRBV10-1 and TRBJ2-7; tentatively, D is TRBD1 or TRBD2 (5 bases each). The V gene lost 0 bases and the J gene lost 6 bases, with 15 bases spanning the gap. This CDR3 spans 15 amino acids. CDR1 is WNHNN, CDR2 SYGVQD, per germline (reference sequence). The CDR3 loop is CASSESGRGFGEQYF. CDR3 DNA: TGCGCCAGCAGTGAGTCGGGGCGCGGGTTCGGCGAGCAGTACTTC.

This chain joins TRBV5-1 and TRBJ1-1; D might be TRBD1 (5 bases). CDR1 is SGHRS, CDR2 YFSETQ, per germline. The CDR3 is made up of 14 amino acids. V lost 6 bases to trimming and J lost 0 bases, with 12 bases between them. CDR3 protein: CASTQDTMNTEAFF. CDR3 nucleotides: TGCGCCAGCACCCAGGACACCATGAACACTGAAGCTTTCTTT.

V gene TRBV7-9 combines with J gene TRBJ2-7; tentatively, D is TRBD2 (6 bases). This CDR3 region has 13 residues. Germline loops: CDR1 SEHNR, CDR2 FQNEAQ (reference sequence). The V and J ends lost 3 bases and 7 bases respectively, with 13 bases between them. This chain's CDR3 is CASSFTSQGEQYF. The CDR3 nucleotides read TGTGCCAGCAGCTTTACTAGCCAAGGAGAGCAGTACTTC.